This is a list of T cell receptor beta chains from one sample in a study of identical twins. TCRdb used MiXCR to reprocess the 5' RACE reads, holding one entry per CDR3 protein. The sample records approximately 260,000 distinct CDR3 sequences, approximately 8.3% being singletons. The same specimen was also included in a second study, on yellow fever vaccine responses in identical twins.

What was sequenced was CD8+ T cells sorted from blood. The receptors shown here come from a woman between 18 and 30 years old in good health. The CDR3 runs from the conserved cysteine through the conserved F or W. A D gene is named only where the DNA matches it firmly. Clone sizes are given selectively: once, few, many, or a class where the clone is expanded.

CDR3nt: TGTGCCAGCAGCTCAAATAACCTTGGGACAGGGACGAACGAGAACACCGGGGAGCTGTTTTTT
CDR3aa: CASSSNNLGTGTNENTGELFF
j_gene: TRBJ2-2
d_gene: TRBD1
abundance: many
v_gene: TRBV7-3

CDR3nt: TGTGCCAGCAGCCCCCCCGGGACAGGGGTCTTCTTC
CDR3aa: CASSPPGTGVFF
j_gene: TRBJ2-5
d_gene: TRBD1
abundance: NA
v_gene: TRBV7-9

CDR3nt: TGTGCCAGCAGTTTTTCGGGGGTGGGCAATGAGCAGTTCTTC
CDR3aa: CASSFSGVGNEQFF
j_gene: TRBJ2-1
d_gene: NA
abundance: few
v_gene: TRBV27

CDR3nt: TGTGCCAGTAGTATTGATCTATTCTCAAACTACGAGCAGTACTTC
CDR3aa: CASSIDLFSNYEQYF
j_gene: TRBJ2-7
d_gene: NA
abundance: NA
v_gene: TRBV19

CDR3nt: TGTGCCAGCAGCTTACCGGACAATGAGCAGTTCTTC
CDR3aa: CASSLPDNEQFF
j_gene: TRBJ2-1
d_gene: NA
abundance: many
v_gene: TRBV7-9

CDR3nt: TGTGCCAGCAGCTCGGACAGGGGGCGCGACGCAGATACGCAGTATTTT
CDR3aa: CASSSDRGRDADTQYF
j_gene: TRBJ2-3
d_gene: TRBD1
abundance: NA
v_gene: TRBV7-3

CDR3nt: TGTGCCTTGGGCGAGCAGTACTTC
CDR3aa: CALGEQYF
j_gene: TRBJ2-7
d_gene: NA
abundance: NA
v_gene: TRBV21-1

CDR3nt: TGCAGTGCCCCCTCCGCGGAGGTATACAATGAGCAGTTCTTC
CDR3aa: CSAPSAEVYNEQFF
j_gene: TRBJ2-1
d_gene: NA
abundance: many
v_gene: TRBV20-1

CDR3nt: TGTGCCAGCAGCCAAGATTCTCAGTTTGCGGAAAAACTGTTTTTT
CDR3aa: CASSQDSQFAEKLFF
j_gene: TRBJ1-4
d_gene: NA
abundance: NA
v_gene: TRBV3-1

CDR3nt: TGTGCCAGCAGTACAGGGGGCTATAATTCACCCCTCCACTTT
CDR3aa: CASSTGGYNSPLHF
j_gene: TRBJ1-6
d_gene: TRBD1
abundance: many
v_gene: TRBV13